This T cell receptor beta chain is from a study of blood T cells in healthy people across ages. Combining a sample-barcoded 5' primer with a J-beta primer mix, a second PCR ran for 7 to 11 cycles. MiXCR, run by TCRdb on the 5' RACE reads, gives a single entry per CDR3 protein. The repertoire holds 700,000 to 950,000 distinct CDR3 sequences, about 42% seen once, with more than 20% in the top ten. Whole-study results and caveats: Shifts in expanded clonotypes may have been confounded by donor CMV status, which was unknown.

Points on this clonotype: The antigen is not known.

Trimming pared 0 bases from V and 1 base from J, leaving 10 bases between. The CDR3 contains 16 residues. CDR1 is LGHNA, CDR2 YSLEER, per germline. The sequence derives from a woman aged 55 to 70 in good health. The chain combines TRBV4-3 with TRBJ2-1, with D unresolved. The sample consisted of blood. CDR3 amino acids: CASSQEWGESYNEQFF. The CDR3 DNA is TGCGCCAGCAGCCAAGAGTGGGGTGAATCCTACAATGAGCAGTTCTTC.